A single sample is the source of the 2 T cell receptor beta chains below, sequenced in a study of OX40 agonist ivuxolimab in advanced cancers. TCRdb's copy holds only in-frame clones and misses some; the assay was immunoSEQ multiplex PCR. The sample has some 70,000 clones, around nine tenths seen once; the top ten hold 2.5% to 3%. The input for sequencing was CD4+ or CD8+ T cells sorted from blood, taken in a trial of the OX40 agonist ivuxolimab. The receptors derive from an adult with an advanced solid tumor such as melanoma, head and neck, liver or kidney cancer.

The rearrangement joins TRBV19 to TRBJ1-5; 10 bases line up with TRBD1. The V and J ends lost 4 bases and 0 bases, in that order; junction bases with no gene match: 6. CDR3 size: 17 residues. Germline loops: CDR1 LNHDA, CDR2 SQIVND (reference sequence). The CDR3 nucleotides are TGTGCCAGTAGTAAGTCCGGGACAGGGGATAGCAATCAGCCCCAGCATTTT. Its translation: CASSKSGTGDSNQPQHF.

The chain employs TRBV4-2 and TRBJ2-7; 9 nucleotides line up with TRBD1. J gave up 6 bases and V 0 bases, and 9 bases lay outside the gene matches. This CDR3 spans 16 amino acids. The germline V gene encodes CDR1 LGHNA and CDR2 YNFKEQ. The CDR3 DNA reads as TGTGCCAGCAGCCAAGATGTGTGGACAGGGGACGGCGAGCAGTACTTC. Encoded protein: CASSQDVWTGDGEQYF.